This TCR beta chain was obtained from a study of early T cells in non-severe SARS-CoV-2 infection. At the level of the study: Alpha and beta chains were unpaired, from unsorted whole-blood bulk RNA. Points from the study as a whole: Matching with VDJdb favored anti-spike CD8 responses (missing private and CD4 specificities).

This clonotype has a handful of counts. What it binds is not known. V dropped 8 bases and J dropped 4; count of bases not matched to a gene: 13. The CDR3 is 15 amino acids. Germline V gene lookup returns CDR1 SGHTA and CDR2 FQGNSA. Tagging with unique molecular identifiers was applied to individual cDNA molecules. TCRdb re-derived calls from the 5' RACE reads in MiXCR, one entry per CDR3 protein. The sample records 52,000 or so distinct CDR3 sequences, about 6.1% being singletons. The chain has TRBV7-2 and TRBJ1-1, with 7 bases that match TRBD1. This sequence originates from an adult who was a healthcare worker with PCR-confirmed SARS-CoV-2 infection or an uninfected control (not recorded which). Sequenced here: whole blood, sampled at baseline. The CDR3 loop is CASGNNRGPGTEAFF. CDR3 nucleotides: TGTGCCAGCGGAAACAACAGGGGCCCCGGCACTGAAGCTTTCTTT.